The rows below give T cell receptor beta chains drawn from one sample of a study of blood T cell repertoires in COVID-19. Profiling relied on immunoSEQ multiplex PCR, and the TCRdb table lists in-frame clones only, not all of them. The profile covers around 200,000 clones, with roughly four fifths appearing a single time and about 6.4% taken by the ten largest. Sequenced input: peripheral blood. All receptors derive from a human donor in a cohort sampled during active COVID-19. The CDR3 runs from the conserved cysteine through the conserved F or W. The order of the fields is J gene, clone size, V gene, D gene, CDR3 DNA, CDR3 protein. A D gene is named only where the DNA matches it firmly. Expanded clones are given a class, and other clones once, few, many or no size at all.

TRBJ1-5 | NA | TRBV4-1 | NA | TGCGCCAGCAGCCAAGTAACGGGGAGCAATCAGCCCCAGCATTTT | CASSQVTGSNQPQHF
TRBJ1-5 | NA | TRBV15 | NA | TGTGCCACCAGCCGGATGCCGGGACAAAGTAGCAATCAGCCCCAGCATTTT | CATSRMPGQSSNQPQHF
TRBJ2-7 | few | TRBV5-1 | TRBD1 | TGCGCCAGCAGCCCCGGGGCGGACAGGCTTTCCTACGAGCAGTACTTC | CASSPGADRLSYEQYF
TRBJ1-1 | NA | TRBV9 | NA | TGTGCCAGCCGAACAGGGATCGGGAACACTGAAGCTTTCTTT | CASRTGIGNTEAFF
TRBJ1-4 | NA | TRBV5-1 | NA | TGCGCCAGCAGCTTGTGGGGGACAAGTCCTAAAGGGGAAAAACTGTTTTTT | CASSLWGTSPKGEKLFF
TRBJ1-1 | NA | TRBV25-1 | TRBD1 | TGTGCCAGCAGTGACCCGACAGGGAGGACTGAAGCTTTCTTT | CASSDPTGRTEAFF
TRBJ2-1 | few | TRBV4-1 | TRBD1 | TGCGCCAGCAGCCAAACCGGACAGGGGGCCTTCAATGAGCAGTTCTTC | CASSQTGQGAFNEQFF
TRBJ1-1 | NA | TRBV3-1/TRBV3-2 | TRBD1 | TGTGCCAGCAGCCAAGATTTGGACAGGGGCACTGAAGCTTTCTTT | CASSQDLDRGTEAFF
TRBJ1-1 | once | TRBV4-1 | NA | TGCGCCAGCAGCGTTACAGGGAGTACTGAAGCTTTCTTT | CASSVTGSTEAFF
TRBJ2-7 | NA | TRBV27 | TRBD2 | TGTGCCAGCAGTCCATTGGGACTACAGGCGGGCCTTTCCCACGAGCAGTACTTC | CASSPLGLQAGLSHEQYF
TRBJ2-5 | NA | TRBV11-2 | NA | TGTGCCAGCAGCTTAGACAGAAGAGAGACCCAGTACTTC | CASSLDRRETQYF
TRBJ2-2 | NA | TRBV30 | NA | TGTGCCTGGAGGGGCTATTACACCGGGGAGCTGTTTTTT | CAWRGYYTGELFF
TRBJ2-2 | NA | TRBV6-5 | NA | TGTGCCAGCAAACTCATCACCGGGGAGCTGTTTTTT | CASKLITGELFF
TRBJ1-1 | NA | TRBV5-1 | NA | TGCGCCAGCAGCCTCCTCGGACAGAACACTGAAGCTTTCTTT | CASSLLGQNTEAFF
TRBJ1-1 | NA | TRBV4-1 | NA | TGCGCCAGCAGCCAATCAATGAGGGCCGGGCACACTGAAGCTTTCTTT | CASSQSMRAGHTEAFF
TRBJ2-4 | NA | TRBV2 | TRBD2 | TGTGCCAGCTCGGGGGGGGCCAAAAACATTCAGTACTTC | CASSGGAKNIQYF
TRBJ1-1 | NA | TRBV5-1 | NA | TGCGCCAGCAGCTTGGTGGGGGGAGCGAACACTGAAGCTTTCTTT | CASSLVGGANTEAFF
TRBJ1-1 | NA | TRBV29-1 | NA | TGCAGCGCAGGCAGGGGTTCGGCTGAAGCTTTCTTT | CSAGRGSAEAFF
TRBJ1-5 | NA | TRBV7-8 | TRBD1 | TGTGCCAGCAGCTCCCGACAGGGAAAGGATGCTCAGCCCCAGCATTTT | CASSSRQGKDAQPQHF
TRBJ2-1 | NA | TRBV5-1 | TRBD2 | TGCGCCAGCAGCAGAAGCGGGGGTGATAATGAGCAGTTCTTC | CASSRSGGDNEQFF
TRBJ2-2 | NA | TRBV27 | NA | TGTGCCAGCAGTTTCCTCCACAGGTTATCTCCTTCCACCGGGGAGCTGTTTTTT | CASSFLHRLSPSTGELFF
TRBJ1-3 | NA | TRBV5-4 | NA | TGTGCCAGCAGCTCCAGGGGCAACTCTGGAAACACCATATATTTT | CASSSRGNSGNTIYF
TRBJ2-5 | NA | TRBV7-3 | TRBD1 | TGTGCCAGCAGCTTAAAGGGACAGCAAGAGACCCAGTACTTC | CASSLKGQQETQYF
TRBJ1-1 | NA | TRBV14 | NA | TGTGCCAGCAGCCGACACGGGGTGGTCACTGAAGCTTTCTTT | CASSRHGVVTEAFF
TRBJ2-5 | NA | TRBV11-2 | TRBD1 | TGTGCCAGCAGCTTGTGGGACAGTCAAGAGACCCAGTACTTC | CASSLWDSQETQYF